The 10 T cell receptor beta chains below were found in one sample sequenced in a study of T-cell memory formation after mild COVID-19. One entry per CDR3 protein, called by TCRdb with MiXCR from the 5' RACE reads. The sample includes 350,000 to 500,000 distinct CDR3 sequences, approximately 18% of them seen just once. The specimen sequenced was PBMCs or a T cell subset sorted from them (not recorded which). The receptors derive from a man aged 18 to 35 who had mild COVID-19 (a few samples of this study predate the infection). Cell type and time point are not known.

This clonotype was picked up many times. The chain uses TRBV6-5 and TRBJ2-1; 9 positions match TRBD1. This CDR3 has 16 residues. V lost 2 bases to trimming and J lost 6 bases; unmatched junction nucleotides: 8. Germline lookup yields CDR1 MNHEY and CDR2 SVGAGI. Here the CDR3 reads CASSYRRGTGLNEQFF. The CDR3 bases are TGTGCCAGCAGTTACCGGCGGGGGACAGGGCTCAATGAGCAGTTCTTC.

This clonotype appeared a few times. The chain joins TRBV12-3 or TRBV12-4 to TRBJ1-2; possible D gene TRBD1, 6 bases. This CDR3 has 10 amino acids. The CDR3 loop reads CAVRGDGYTF. Written as DNA, the CDR3 is TGTGCTGTGAGGGGGGACGGCTACACCTTC.

In this sample, this clonotype turned up a few times. The chain employs TRBV10-3 and TRBJ1-2; D might be TRBD1 (5 bases). There are 14 residues in the CDR3. Germline lookup yields CDR1 ENHRY and CDR2 SYGVKD. Trimming shortened V by 2 bases and J by 5 bases, and 12 bases separated the two germline ends. CDR3 sequence (DNA): TGTGCCATCAGTGAGGAGGGGATCAGTTATGGCTACACCTTC. Translated: CAISEEGISYGYTF.

The chain carries TRBV6-1 and TRBJ1-5, with a possible D match to TRBD1 (6 bases). V was shortened by 6 bases and J by 0 bases, with 12 bases between the two germline ends. Germline V gene data show CDR1 as MNHNS and CDR2 as SASEGT. This CDR3 contains 15 residues. CDR3 sequence (DNA): TGTGCCAGCAGCCGAGGGGGATATAGCAATCAGCCCCAGCATTTT. This sequence encodes CASSRGGYSNQPQHF.

The chain couples TRBV2 to TRBJ2-3; D is undetermined. The CDR3 loop spans 14 amino acids. V was shortened by 3 bases and J by 2 bases, with 9 bases between the two germline ends. From germline, CDR1 is SNHLY and CDR2 FYNNEI. CDR3 protein: CASSEVLSTDTQYF. The CDR3 DNA reads TGTGCCAGCAGTGAGGTTCTCTCCACAGATACGCAGTATTTT.

This clonotype was seen more than once but under ten times. V gene TRBV7-2 combines with J gene TRBJ2-2, with D possibly matching TRBD1 (6 bases). The V end was cut by 5 bases, the J end by 3 bases, with 16 bases between. Germline V CDR1 and CDR2: SGHTA, FQGNSA. This CDR3 has 16 amino acids. Here the CDR3 reads CASSHPEGVDTGELFF. The CDR3 DNA is TGTGCCAGCAGCCACCCCGAGGGGGTGGACACCGGGGAGCTGTTTTTT.

V and J are TRBV2 and TRBJ2-1; 9 bases fit TRBD1. CDR3 length equals 14 residues. Germline assignment: CDR1 SNHLY and CDR2 FYNNEI. Trimming removed 6 bases from V and 4 bases from J; junction bases left unmatched: 4. The CDR3 DNA follows: TGTGCCAGCAGCCGGGACAGGGAGTACAATGAGCAGTTCTTC. Translated, it gives CASSRDREYNEQFF.

The chain combines TRBV6-2 or TRBV6-3 with TRBJ2-3, with a tentative D call TRBD2 (7 bases). The germline CDR1 and CDR2 sequences are MNHEY and SVGEGT. V lost 8 bases and J 3 bases, leaving 12 bases between the germline ends. This CDR3 comprises 13 residues. Here the CDR3 DNA reads TGTGCCAGCTACGGGGGGCGTACAGATACGCAGTATTTT. This gives the protein CASYGGRTDTQYF.

This clonotype was recorded a few times. The gene calls are TRBV7-9 and TRBJ2-4; unclear D gene. V shed 4 bases and J shed 4 bases, with 11 bases lying between them. The CDR3 totals 14 residues. CDR1 SEHNR and CDR2 FQNEAQ come from the germline V gene (reference sequence). The CDR3 loop is CASSWTREKNIQYF. The DNA of the CDR3 is TGTGCCAGCAGCTGGACGAGAGAAAAAAACATTCAGTACTTC. The entire variable domain, with the rest obtained from reference TRBV7-9 and TRBJ2-4, is as follows: DTGVSQNPRHKITKRGQNVTFRCDPISEHNRLYWYRQTLGQGPEFLTYFQNEAQLEKSRLLSDRFSAERPKGSFSTLEIQRTEQGDSAMYLCASSWTREKNIQYFGAGTRLSVL.

This clonotype was detected only a few times. V and J are TRBV6-5 and TRBJ2-2; TRBD1 aligns across 7 bases. Germline V gene sequence: CDR1 MNHEY, CDR2 SVGAGI. The CDR3 spans 13 residues. V trimming: 6 bases; J trimming: 6 bases; junction bases outside the gene matches: 4. The CDR3 spells CASRPDRAGELFF. The CDR3 region has the DNA TGTGCCAGCAGGCCAGACAGGGCCGGGGAGCTGTTTTTT.